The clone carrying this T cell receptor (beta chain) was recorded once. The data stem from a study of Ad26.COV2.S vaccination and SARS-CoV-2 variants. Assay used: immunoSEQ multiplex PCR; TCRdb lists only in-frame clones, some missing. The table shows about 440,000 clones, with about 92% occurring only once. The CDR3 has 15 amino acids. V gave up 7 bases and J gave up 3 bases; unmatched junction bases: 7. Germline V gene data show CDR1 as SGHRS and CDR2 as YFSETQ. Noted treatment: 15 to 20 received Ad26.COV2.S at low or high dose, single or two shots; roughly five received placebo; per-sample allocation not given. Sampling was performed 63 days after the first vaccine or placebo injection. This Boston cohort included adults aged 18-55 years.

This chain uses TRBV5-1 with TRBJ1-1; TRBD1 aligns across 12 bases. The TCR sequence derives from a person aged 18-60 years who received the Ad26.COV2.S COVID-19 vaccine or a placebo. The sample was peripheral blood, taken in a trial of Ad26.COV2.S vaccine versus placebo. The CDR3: CASGGTGGSDTEAFF. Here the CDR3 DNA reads TGCGCCAGCGGAGGGACAGGGGGCAGTGACACTGAAGCTTTCTTT.